These T cell receptor beta chains were read from a single sample in a study of blood T cell repertoires in COVID-19. Only in-frame clones appear in the TCRdb table, and some are missing; sequencing was by immunoSEQ multiplex PCR. In the table there are 180,000 or so clones, approximately 82% of which are singletons. The sequencing sample was made of peripheral blood. The receptors shown here come from a human donor with acute or convalescent COVID-19. The donor label of this sample is uncertain. The CDR3 runs from the conserved cysteine through the conserved F or W. The listing skips clone size in some rows; elsewhere it reads once, few, many or a size class.

.,TRBJ2-5,TRBV5-1,CASSSTGGSAETQYF
.,TRBJ2-1,TRBV10-2,CASIPSGRPNEQFF
.,TRBJ2-1,TRBV5-1,CASRPSGREGSEQFF
.,TRBJ2-7,TRBV11-2,CASSLASGLTYEQYF
.,TRBJ1-1,TRBV18,CASSQNRYEAFF
.,TRBJ2-7,TRBV19,CASSPGTGGVHEQYF
.,TRBJ2-2,TRBV5-1,CASSPVLTSNTGELFF
few,TRBJ2-1,TRBV9,CASSVARGRSYNEQFF
.,TRBJ2-2,TRBV2,CASMFLTNTGELFF
.,TRBJ2-7,TRBV28,CASSPATSGSYEQYF
few,TRBJ2-2,TRBV21-1,CASSKTDRWDTGELFF
.,TRBJ1-6,TRBV27,CASRAVSGRGSSPLHF
.,TRBJ1-1,TRBV7-2,CASSPSRELHTEAFF
.,TRBJ1-4,TRBV9,CASSVGRTGGSTNEKLFF